The 6 T cell receptor beta chains below come from one sample, sequenced in a study of T-cell memory formation after mild COVID-19. TCRdb redid the calling of the 5' RACE reads with MiXCR, one entry per CDR3 protein. The data hold 250,000 to 300,000 distinct CDR3 sequences, with about a sixth observed a single time. Material: PBMCs or a T cell subset sorted from them (not recorded which). The receptor source for this set is a man aged 18-30 years who had mild COVID-19 (a few samples of this study predate the infection). Cell type and time point are not known.

This chain connects TRBV10-3 to TRBJ2-2; 11 bases fit TRBD2. Trimming at V came to 9 bases and at J to 6 bases, leaving 6 bases not matched to a gene. CDR3 length equals 14 residues. Germline V gene lookup returns CDR1 ENHRY and CDR2 SYGVKD. CDR3 sequence reads: CAIASGGPAGELFF. In DNA form, the CDR3 reads TGTGCCATTGCTAGCGGGGGGCCGGCCGGGGAGCTGTTTTTT.

This rearrangement joins TRBV11-2 to TRBJ1-6, with 10 positions matching TRBD1. Per germline, CDR1 SGHAT and CDR2 FQNNGV. The CDR3 totals 17 residues. Trimming cost V 5 bases and J 7 bases; bases outside gene matches: 11. The CDR3 sequence is CASSPDRDRGSNSPLHF. DNA for the CDR3: TGTGCCAGCAGCCCAGACCGGGACAGGGGCTCCAATTCACCCCTCCACTTT.

This chain connects TRBV5-5 to TRBJ2-3, with D hard to call. Trimming cost V 4 bases and J 4 bases, with 4 bases left between them. The CDR3 has 11 amino acids. Germline CDR1 SGHKS, CDR2 YYEKEE (reference sequence). CDR3 bases: TGTGCCAGCAGCCTGCCAGATACGCAGTATTTT. It is translated as CASSLPDTQYF.

This clonotype has a single count. This sequence joins TRBV4-3 and TRBJ1-2; D is unclear. The CDR3 contains 17 residues. With 0 bases removed from V and 4 bases from J, the gap between germline ends came to 18 bases. The V gene's germline CDR1 is LGHNA and CDR2 YSLEER. The CDR3 region has the DNA TGCGCCAGCAGCCAAGATCGCGGGTGGCCAGGCATCTATGGCTACACCTTC. Translating it yields CASSQDRGWPGIYGYTF.

The chain carries TRBV4-1 and TRBJ2-5; TRBD2 aligns across 11 bases. The CDR3 is 16 residues long. Germline assignment: CDR1 MGHRA and CDR2 YSYEKL. V was clipped by 0 bases and J by 10 bases; unmatched bases: 10. As DNA, the CDR3 is TGCGCCAGCAGCCAAGAAGGTCTAGCGGGGGGCGGGGGCCAGTACTTC. Translation: CASSQEGLAGGGGQYF.

The V call is TRBV2, the J call TRBJ1-5, with D perhaps TRBD1 (5 bases). The CDR3 extends over 14 amino acids. Germline assignment: CDR1 SNHLY and CDR2 FYNNEI. V was shortened by 8 bases and J by 3 bases, with 14 bases between the two germline ends. CDR3 nucleotide sequence: TGTGCCAGCGAAGGGGCGCGGGACAATCAGCCCCAGCATTTT. It specifies CASEGARDNQPQHF.